A selection of T cell receptor beta chains follows, all from one sample in a study of T cells in Graves' hyperthyroidism and ophthalmopathy. MiXCR was run by TCRdb on the multiplex PCR reads, yielding one entry per CDR3 protein. Of some 560,000 distinct CDR3 sequences detected, roughly 15% appear once; the ten largest clones hold approximately 13%. The sequenced sample was blood. Receptors were obtained from a woman between 35 and 50 years old with Graves' hyperthyroidism. CDR3s include the opening cysteine and the closing phenylalanine or tryptophan. The size of a clone is reported for some rows only, either as once, few or many, or as a class for expanded clones.

CDR3aa | abundance | j_gene | v_gene
CASSLQGGSNQPQHF | many | TRBJ1-5 | TRBV7-8
CASSFHGGDTEAFF | - | TRBJ1-1 | TRBV5-4
CSAGQGGGSNQPQHF | many | TRBJ1-5 | TRBV20-1
CASSLAGAVSMNTEAFF | many | TRBJ1-1 | TRBV5-1
CASSVTSAYTGELFF | few | TRBJ2-2 | TRBV9
CASSYSRREGFTGELFF | few | TRBJ2-2 | TRBV6-2/TRBV6-3
CASSPSSLNVGSTGELFF | few | TRBJ2-2 | TRBV7-3
CASSLATGNSPLHF | many | TRBJ1-6 | TRBV7-2
CASSAGRANEKLFF | - | TRBJ1-4 | TRBV7-9
CASSLRRPNEKLFF | - | TRBJ1-4 | TRBV27
CASSEGANNQPQHF | many | TRBJ1-5 | TRBV2
CSARSGANEQFF | few | TRBJ2-1 | TRBV20-1
CASSTGTGGARDGYTF | - | TRBJ1-2 | TRBV12-3/TRBV12-4
CASSHSSGELFF | - | TRBJ2-2 | TRBV3-1
CASSELGGGYEQYF | few | TRBJ2-7 | TRBV2
CAISESTGGREQFF | once | TRBJ2-1 | TRBV10-3
CATSGETGELFF | few | TRBJ2-2 | TRBV24-1
CASTYGTAHTDTQYF | many | TRBJ2-3 | TRBV12-3/TRBV12-4
CASKVDKGTYEQYF | many | TRBJ2-7 | TRBV2
CASSVLPGRKMNTEAFF | few | TRBJ1-1 | TRBV5-5
CATSEGLAHGRTDTQYF | - | TRBJ2-3 | TRBV24-1
CASSPREGGYEQFF | few | TRBJ2-1 | TRBV5-1
CSPKVSSGSNEQYF | few | TRBJ2-7 | TRBV20-1
CASSDPQQGYYGYTF | few | TRBJ1-2 | TRBV2
CASSLSSRGLTYNEQFF | few | TRBJ2-1 | TRBV5-6
CASSLDSNNQPQHF | many | TRBJ1-5 | TRBV2
CASSSGTPSEQFF | - | TRBJ2-1 | TRBV7-9
CASSRGTSGSGEQYF | - | TRBJ2-7 | TRBV11-2
CSVEEGYGYTF | - | TRBJ1-2 | TRBV29-1
CASRRKTNTEAFF | - | TRBJ1-1 | TRBV12-3/TRBV12-4
CASSPRLAGGPREQYF | many | TRBJ2-7 | TRBV7-9
CASSYSMAGQGLYEQYF | many | TRBJ2-7 | TRBV6-6
CASSAQAGEETQYF | once | TRBJ2-5 | TRBV7-3
CAGTRTGENYGYTF | - | TRBJ1-2 | TRBV5-6
CASSVDSLFGPNYGYTF | many | TRBJ1-2 | TRBV6-1
CASSQPGQSDTGELFF | - | TRBJ2-2 | TRBV4-1
CASSFFSDAGPTGELFF | many | TRBJ2-2 | TRBV5-5
CASSLGLAGGRETQYF | many | TRBJ2-5 | TRBV5-1
CASSSSRVSIQYF | many | TRBJ2-4 | TRBV3-1
CASSYLGQAVGEQYF | many | TRBJ2-7 | TRBV6-2/TRBV6-3
CASSFPTGSGNTIYF | - | TRBJ1-3 | TRBV28
CASSPGTSGITDTQYF | many | TRBJ2-3 | TRBV7-2
CASSWDRASAEQYF | - | TRBJ2-7 | TRBV5-8
CSVGTGLSGYTF | few | TRBJ1-2 | TRBV29-1
CATSRDLEGREQYF | many | TRBJ2-7 | TRBV15
CASRPAVSYEQYF | few | TRBJ2-7 | TRBV5-1
CASSTQAGVGTDTQYF | few | TRBJ2-3 | TRBV19
CASSIKDRGSYYGYTF | few | TRBJ1-2 | TRBV7-9
CASSLGDSGELFF | few | TRBJ2-2 | TRBV5-1
CASSSGGARGNEQFF | many | TRBJ2-1 | TRBV5-1
CASKNLRDRRDGYTF | many | TRBJ1-2 | TRBV27
CATTPSGPGGTQYF | many | TRBJ2-5 | TRBV6-2/TRBV6-3
CASSFSLAGLNYEQYF | many | TRBJ2-7 | TRBV28
CASSLELLLTYEQYF | many | TRBJ2-7 | TRBV5-5
CSVGASGIYNEQFF | many | TRBJ2-1 | TRBV29-1